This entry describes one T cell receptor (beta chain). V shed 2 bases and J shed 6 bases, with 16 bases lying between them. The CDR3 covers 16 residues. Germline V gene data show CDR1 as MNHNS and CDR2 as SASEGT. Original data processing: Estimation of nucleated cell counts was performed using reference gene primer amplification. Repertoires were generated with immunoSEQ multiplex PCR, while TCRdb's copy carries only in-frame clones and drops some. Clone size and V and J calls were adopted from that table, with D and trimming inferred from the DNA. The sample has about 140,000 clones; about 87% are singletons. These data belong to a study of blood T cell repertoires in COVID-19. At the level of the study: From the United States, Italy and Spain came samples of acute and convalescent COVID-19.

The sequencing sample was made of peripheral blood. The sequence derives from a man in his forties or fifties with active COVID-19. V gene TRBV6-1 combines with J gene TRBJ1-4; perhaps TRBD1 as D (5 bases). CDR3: CASSEFTRTSDEKLFF. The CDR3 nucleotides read TGTGCCAGCAGTGAATTCACGAGGACAAGTGATGAAAAACTGTTTTTT.